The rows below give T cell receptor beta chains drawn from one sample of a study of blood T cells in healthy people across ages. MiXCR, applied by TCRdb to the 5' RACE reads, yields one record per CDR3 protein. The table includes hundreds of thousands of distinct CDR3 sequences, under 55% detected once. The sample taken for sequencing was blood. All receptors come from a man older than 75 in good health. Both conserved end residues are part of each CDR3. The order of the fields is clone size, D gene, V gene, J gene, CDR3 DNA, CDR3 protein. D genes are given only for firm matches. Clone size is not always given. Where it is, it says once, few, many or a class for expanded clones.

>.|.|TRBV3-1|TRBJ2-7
TGTGCCAGCAGCCGGGACGTTGTGTACGAGCAGTACTTC
CASSRDVVYEQYF
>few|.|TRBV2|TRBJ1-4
TGTGCCAGCAGTGAAGATTGGGGTATAGGAGAAAAACTGTTTTTT
CASSEDWGIGEKLFF
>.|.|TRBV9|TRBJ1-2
TGTGCCAGCAGCATCGGGGCAGGTGGCGGCTACACCTTC
CASSIGAGGGYTF
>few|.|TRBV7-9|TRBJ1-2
TGTGCCAGCAGCCCACGACAGACGTTGGGTGGCTACACCTTC
CASSPRQTLGGYTF
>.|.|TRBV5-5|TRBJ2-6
TGTGCCAGCAGTACAGGGGGGGCCTCTGGGGCCAACGTCCTGACTTTC
CASSTGGASGANVLTF
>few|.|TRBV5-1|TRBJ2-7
TGCGCCAGCAGCAATGAGGTACCTTTCTACGAGCAGTACTTC
CASSNEVPFYEQYF
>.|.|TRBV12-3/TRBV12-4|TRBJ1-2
TGTGCCAGCCGGGCAGGGGTCGATGGCTACACCTTC
CASRAGVDGYTF
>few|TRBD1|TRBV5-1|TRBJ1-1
TGCGCCATCGGGACAGCGAACACTGAAGCTTTCTTT
CAIGTANTEAFF
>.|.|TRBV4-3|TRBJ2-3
TGCGCCAGCAGCCAAGATCTCGCCTCGGGGGGCACAGATACGCAGTATTTT
CASSQDLASGGTDTQYF
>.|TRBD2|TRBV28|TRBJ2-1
TGTGCCAGCAGCCCTAGACTAGCGGGAGGTCACAATGAGCAGTTCTTC
CASSPRLAGGHNEQFF
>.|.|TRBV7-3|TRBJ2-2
TGTGCCAGCAGCCCGAGGAGGACCTCCACCGGGGAGCTGTTTTTT
CASSPRRTSTGELFF
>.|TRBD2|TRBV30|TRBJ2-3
TGTGCCTGCCCAGCGGGGGGGCCCGATACGCAGTATTTT
CACPAGGPDTQYF
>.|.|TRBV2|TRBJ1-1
TGTGCCAGCGCCAAAGAGGGAAACACTGAAGCTTTCTTT
CASAKEGNTEAFF
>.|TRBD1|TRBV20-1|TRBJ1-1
TGCAGTGCCTCTGACAGGGGCCACCCGACCACTGAAGCTTTCTTT
CSASDRGHPTTEAFF
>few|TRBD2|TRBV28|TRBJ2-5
TGTGCCAGCAAATTATCCGGACTAGCGGAGACCCAGTACTTC
CASKLSGLAETQYF
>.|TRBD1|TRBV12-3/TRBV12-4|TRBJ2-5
TGTGCCAGCTGCGCATGGGACAGAGCCTACGGGCAGTACTTC
CASCAWDRAYGQYF